These 10 T cell receptor beta chains were all obtained from the same sample, sequenced in a study of technical replicates of blood from a handful of donors. The table came from immunoSEQ multiplex PCR; TCRdb's copy has only in-frame clones and leaves some out. Here the sample spans 60,000 to 80,000 clones, around nine tenths being singletons. The sample taken for sequencing was PBMCs. The source is a human donor in good health. Some clones in this sample may be carry-over from other donors' samples.

V gene TRBV7-8 combines with J gene TRBJ2-5; 7 positions agree with TRBD1. This CDR3 region has 15 residues. Germline V gene lookup returns CDR1 SGHVS and CDR2 FQNEAQ. V trimming: 5 bases; J trimming: 5 bases; junction bases outside the gene matches: 11. The CDR3 bases are TGTGCCAGCAGCGAACCGGGACAGTGGAGGGAGACCCAGTACTTC. Translated: CASSEPGQWRETQYF.

V usage is TRBV7-2 and J usage is TRBJ2-5, with 15 bases identical to TRBD2. The CDR3 totals 17 residues. The germline CDR1 and CDR2 sequences are SGHTA and FQGNSA. The V gene end was trimmed by 6 bases and the J gene end by 2 bases; junction bases not matched to a gene: 7. The CDR3 DNA sequence: TGTGCCAGCAGTTTGACCGGACTAGCGGGAGGGCAAGAGACCCAGTACTTC. This sequence encodes CASSLTGLAGGQETQYF.

This chain links TRBV7-7 with TRBJ2-1; TRBD2 agrees at 11 bases. This CDR3 has 15 residues. With V trimmed by 3 bases and J by 8 bases, 6 bases remained unmatched. The germline gives CDR1 SSHAT, CDR2 FNYEAQ (reference sequence). CDR3 in amino acids: CASSFTSGSSDEQFF. The DNA of the CDR3 is TGTGCCAGCAGCTTCACTAGCGGGAGCTCGGATGAGCAGTTCTTC.

This clone was observed a handful of times. This chain links TRBV27 with TRBJ1-1; D ambiguous. CDR3 length equals 17 residues. CDR1 is MNHEY, CDR2 SMNVEV, per germline (reference sequence). Trimming cost V 2 bases and J 1 base, with 17 bases left between them. The CDR3 DNA is TGTGCCAGCAGTTTACGGGAGCCTGAACCGGAGAACACTGAAGCTTTCTTT. This translates into CASSLREPEPENTEAFF.

The V call is TRBV9, the J call TRBJ2-3; 16 bases are shared with TRBD2. Germline V gene sequence: CDR1 SGDLS, CDR2 YYNGEE. CDR3 size: 17 residues. V shed 3 bases, J shed 4 bases, and the junction held 5 bases outside the gene matches. The CDR3 DNA follows: TGTGCCAGCAGCGAGGGACTAGCGGGGGGGCGGTCAGATACGCAGTATTTT. Translation: CASSEGLAGGRSDTQYF.

The CDR3 nucleotides are TGCGCCAGCAGCGGGACTGGCCATGGATGGACAGATACGCAGTATTTT. It yields the protein CASSGTGHGWTDTQYF. This chain links TRBV4-1 with TRBJ2-3; D possibly corresponds to TRBD2 (6 bases). This CDR3 region has 16 residues. Germline-derived CDR1 and CDR2 are MGHRA and YSYEKL. The ends were cut back, 5 bases at V and 3 bases at J, with 18 bases in the middle.

The chain couples TRBV6-1 to TRBJ1-2, with no clear D. The CDR3 consists of 14 residues. CDR1 and CDR2 from the germline V gene are MNHNS and SASEGT. The V and J ends lost 0 bases and 5 bases respectively, with 10 bases between them. CDR3 bases: TGTGCCAGCAGTGAAGCGGAGGCAGCGTATGGCTACACCTTC. It encodes CASSEAEAAYGYTF.

This clone occurred once. V gene TRBV30 combines with J gene TRBJ1-2; a possible D gene is TRBD1 (5 bases). Germline V gene lookup returns CDR1 GTSNPN and CDR2 SVGIG (reference sequence). The CDR3 is 14 amino acids. V dropped 4 bases and J dropped 7 bases, with 19 bases sitting between them. The CDR3 DNA sequence: TGTGCCTGGACTCACCTTGCCGGGGGTGTTGGCTACACCTTC. Translation: CAWTHLAGGVGYTF.

V and J are TRBV9 and TRBJ2-7, with 9 nucleotides matching TRBD2. J gave up 6 bases and V 0 bases, and 7 bases lay outside the gene matches. The CDR3 extends over 15 amino acids. Germline V CDR1 and CDR2: SGDLS, YYNGEE. The CDR3 region is CASSVGVREGSEQYF. The CDR3 DNA is TGTGCCAGCAGCGTAGGGGTGCGGGAGGGCTCCGAGCAGTACTTC.

This clone showed up just a few times. V and J are TRBV7-3 and TRBJ2-2, with 9 nucleotides matching TRBD2. Germline CDR1 reads SGHTA; CDR2 reads FQGTGA. This CDR3 spans 15 amino acids. V was clipped by 4 bases and J by 5 bases; unmatched bases: 5. The CDR3 sequence: CASSSAGGRTGELFF. The CDR3 DNA sequence: TGTGCCAGCAGCTCGGCGGGGGGGAGGACCGGGGAGCTGTTTTTT. The complete variable domain, with remaining parts taken from reference TRBV7-3 and TRBJ2-2, reads GAGVSQTPSNKVTEKGKYVELRCDPISGHTALYWYRQSLGQGPEFLIYFQGTGAADDSGLPNDRFFAVRPEGSVSTLKIQRTERGDSAVYLCASSSAGGRTGELFFGEGSRLTVL.